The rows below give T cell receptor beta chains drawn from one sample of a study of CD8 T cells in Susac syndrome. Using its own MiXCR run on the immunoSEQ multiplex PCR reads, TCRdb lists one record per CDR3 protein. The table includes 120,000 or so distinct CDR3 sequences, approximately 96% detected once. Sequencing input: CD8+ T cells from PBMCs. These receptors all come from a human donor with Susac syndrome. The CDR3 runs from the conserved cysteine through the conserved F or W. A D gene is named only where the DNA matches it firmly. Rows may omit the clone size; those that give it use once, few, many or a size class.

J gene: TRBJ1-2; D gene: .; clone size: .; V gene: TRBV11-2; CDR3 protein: CASSSTRTEGYTF; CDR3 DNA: TGTGCCAGCAGCTCTACCCGGACTGAGGGCTACACCTTC
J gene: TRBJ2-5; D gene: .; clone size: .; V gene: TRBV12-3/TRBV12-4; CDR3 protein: CASSLGLVIETQYF; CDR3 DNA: TGTGCCAGCAGTTTAGGGCTAGTCATAGAGACCCAGTACTTC
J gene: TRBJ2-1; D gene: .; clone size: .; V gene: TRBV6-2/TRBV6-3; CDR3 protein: CASTPGHEQFF; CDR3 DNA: TGTGCCAGCACCCCGGGGCATGAGCAGTTCTTC
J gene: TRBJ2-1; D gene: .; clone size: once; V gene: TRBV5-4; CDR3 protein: CASSLLDSTYNEQFF; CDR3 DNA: TGTGCCAGCAGCTTGCTGGATTCAACCTACAATGAGCAGTTCTTC
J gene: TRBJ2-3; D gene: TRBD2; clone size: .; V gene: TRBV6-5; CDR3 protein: CASSYSSGGSDTQYF; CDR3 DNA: TGTGCCAGCAGTTACTCTAGCGGGGGTTCAGATACGCAGTATTTT
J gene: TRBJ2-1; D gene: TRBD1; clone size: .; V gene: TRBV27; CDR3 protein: CASRAGTGSSSYNEQFF; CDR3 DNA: TGTGCCAGCAGGGCCGGGACAGGGTCGAGCTCCTACAATGAGCAGTTCTTC
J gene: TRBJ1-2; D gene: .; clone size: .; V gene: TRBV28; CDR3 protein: CASSRPGSYGYTF; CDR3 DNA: TGTGCCAGCAGCCGGCCGGGGAGCTATGGCTACACCTTC
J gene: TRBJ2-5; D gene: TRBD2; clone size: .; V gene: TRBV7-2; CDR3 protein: CASRPTSAGGETQYF; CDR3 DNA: TGTGCCAGCAGGCCGACTAGCGCGGGAGGGGAGACCCAGTACTTC
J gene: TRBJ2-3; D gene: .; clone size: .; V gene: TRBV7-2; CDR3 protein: CASSFDAGRTDTQYF; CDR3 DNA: TGTGCCAGCAGCTTCGACGCGGGCCGCACAGATACGCAGTATTTT
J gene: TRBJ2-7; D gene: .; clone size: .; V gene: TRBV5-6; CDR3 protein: CASRDGYTYEQYF; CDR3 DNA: TGTGCCAGCAGGGACGGCTACACCTACGAGCAGTACTTC
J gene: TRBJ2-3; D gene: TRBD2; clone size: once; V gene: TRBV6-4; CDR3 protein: CASRAGGEMNTQYF; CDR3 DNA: TGTGCCAGCCGAGCGGGAGGGGAAATGAATACGCAGTATTTT
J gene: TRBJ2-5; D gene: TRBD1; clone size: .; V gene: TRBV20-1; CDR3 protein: CSARAGGRQETQYF; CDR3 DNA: TGCAGTGCTAGGGCAGGGGGAAGGCAAGAGACCCAGTACTTC
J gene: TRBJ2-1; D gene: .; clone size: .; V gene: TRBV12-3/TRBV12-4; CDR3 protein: CASRPTGYNEQFF; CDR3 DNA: TGTGCCAGCAGGCCTACAGGGTACAATGAGCAGTTCTTC
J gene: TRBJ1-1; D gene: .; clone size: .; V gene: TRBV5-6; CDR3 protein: CASSPGGLNTEAFF; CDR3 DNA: TGTGCCAGCAGCCCCGGGGGGCTGAACACTGAAGCTTTCTTT
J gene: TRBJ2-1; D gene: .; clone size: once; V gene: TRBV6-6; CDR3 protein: CASSLGSHNEQFF; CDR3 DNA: TGTGCCAGCAGCCTAGGGTCGCACAATGAGCAGTTCTTC
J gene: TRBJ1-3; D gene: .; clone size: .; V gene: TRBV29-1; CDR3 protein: CSVDTTGSGNTIYF; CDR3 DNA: TGCAGCGTTGACACCACAGGGTCTGGAAACACCATATATTTT
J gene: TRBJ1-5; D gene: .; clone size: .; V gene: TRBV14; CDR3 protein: CASSQDRWEPYSNQPQHF; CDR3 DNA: TGTGCCAGCAGCCAAGATAGATGGGAGCCCTATAGCAATCAGCCCCAGCATTTT
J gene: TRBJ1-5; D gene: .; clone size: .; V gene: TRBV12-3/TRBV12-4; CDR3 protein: CASRDGNQPQHF; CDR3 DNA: TGTGCCAGCAGGGACGGGAATCAGCCCCAGCATTTT
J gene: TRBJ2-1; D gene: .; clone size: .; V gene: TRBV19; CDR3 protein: CASSSLGGSSYNEQFF; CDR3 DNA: TGTGCCAGTAGTAGTCTCGGGGGTAGCTCCTACAATGAGCAGTTCTTC
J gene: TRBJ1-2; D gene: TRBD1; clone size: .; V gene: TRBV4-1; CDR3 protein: CASSPSGTGYSGYGYTF; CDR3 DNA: TGCGCCAGCAGCCCATCCGGGACAGGGTACAGCGGCTATGGCTACACCTTC
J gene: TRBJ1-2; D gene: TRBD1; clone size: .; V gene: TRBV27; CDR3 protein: CASSNRGIYGYTF; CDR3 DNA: TGTGCCAGCAGCAACAGGGGGATCTATGGCTACACCTTC
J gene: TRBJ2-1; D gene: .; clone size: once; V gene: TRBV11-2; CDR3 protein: CASSSTDPQDDEQFF; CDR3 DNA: TGTGCCAGCAGCTCCACGGACCCGCAAGACGATGAGCAGTTCTTC
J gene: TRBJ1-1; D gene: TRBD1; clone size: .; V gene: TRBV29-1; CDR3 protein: CSMRGQDTEAFF; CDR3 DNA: TGCAGCATGAGGGGGCAGGACACTGAAGCTTTCTTT
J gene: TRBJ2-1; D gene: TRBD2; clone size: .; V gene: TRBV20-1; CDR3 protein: CSARDWASGDLAYNEQFF; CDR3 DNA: TGCAGTGCTAGAGATTGGGCTAGCGGGGACCTGGCCTACAATGAGCAGTTCTTC
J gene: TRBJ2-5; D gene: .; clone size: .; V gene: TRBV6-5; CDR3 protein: CASSHRTDQETQYF; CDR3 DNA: TGTGCCAGCAGTCATAGGACAGACCAAGAGACCCAGTACTTC
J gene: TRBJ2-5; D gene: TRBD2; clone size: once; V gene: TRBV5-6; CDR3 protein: CASSSGLAGGGQETQYF; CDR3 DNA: TGTGCCAGCAGCTCAGGACTAGCGGGAGGCGGACAAGAGACCCAGTACTTC
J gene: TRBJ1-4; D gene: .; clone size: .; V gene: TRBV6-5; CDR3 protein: CASSYSSTNEKLFF; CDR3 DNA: TGTGCCAGCAGTTACAGCTCAACTAATGAAAAACTGTTTTTT
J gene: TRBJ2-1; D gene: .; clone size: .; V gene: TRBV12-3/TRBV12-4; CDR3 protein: CASSLWDIVYNEQFF; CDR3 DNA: TGTGCCAGCAGTTTATGGGACATCGTCTACAATGAGCAGTTCTTC
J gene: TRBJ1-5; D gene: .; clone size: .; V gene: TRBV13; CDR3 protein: CASSLGAGGQPQHF; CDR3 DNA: TGTGCCAGCAGCTTAGGCGCTGGGGGACAGCCCCAGCATTTT
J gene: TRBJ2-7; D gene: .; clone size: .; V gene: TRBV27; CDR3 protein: CASSFSGDEQYF; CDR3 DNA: TGTGCCAGCAGTTTTTCGGGGGACGAGCAGTACTTC
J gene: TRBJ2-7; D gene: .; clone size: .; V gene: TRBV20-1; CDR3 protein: CSATTTAEQYF; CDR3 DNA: TGCAGTGCGACTACTACTGCCGAGCAGTACTTC
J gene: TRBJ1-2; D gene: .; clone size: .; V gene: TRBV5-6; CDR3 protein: CASSLAASYTF; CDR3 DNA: TGTGCCAGCAGCTTGGCGGCCAGCTACACCTTC
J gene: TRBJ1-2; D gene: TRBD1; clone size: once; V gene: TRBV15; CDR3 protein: CATSRPGQGPGYTF; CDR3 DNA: TGTGCCACCAGCAGACCAGGACAGGGGCCTGGCTACACCTTC